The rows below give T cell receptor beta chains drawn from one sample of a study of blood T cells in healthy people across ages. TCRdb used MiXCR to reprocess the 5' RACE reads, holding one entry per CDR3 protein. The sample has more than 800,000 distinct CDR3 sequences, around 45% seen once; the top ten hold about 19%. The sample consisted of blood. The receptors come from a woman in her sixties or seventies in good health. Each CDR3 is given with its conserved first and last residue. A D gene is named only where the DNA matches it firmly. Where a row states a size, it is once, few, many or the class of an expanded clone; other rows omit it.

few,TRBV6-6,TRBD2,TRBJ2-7,CASSYPRTSGSSEQYF,TGTGCCAGCAGTTACCCGCGGACTAGCGGGAGCTCCGAGCAGTACTTC
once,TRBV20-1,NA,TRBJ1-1,CSAPGRRSATEAFF,TGCAGTGCTCCAGGAAGGAGGTCGGCCACTGAAGCTTTCTTT
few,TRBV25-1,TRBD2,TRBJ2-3,CASSAQLSSGSYRGDTQYF,TGTGCCAGCAGTGCTCAACTATCTAGCGGGAGTTATAGAGGAGATACGCAGTATTTT
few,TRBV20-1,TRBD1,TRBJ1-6,CSARKVGTENSPLHF,TGCAGTGCTAGAAAGGTGGGGACAGAAAATTCACCCCTCCACTTT
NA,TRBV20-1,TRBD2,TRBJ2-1,CGARRVAGGTGNEQFF,TGCGGTGCTAGAAGGGTAGCGGGAGGAACGGGCAATGAGCAGTTCTTC
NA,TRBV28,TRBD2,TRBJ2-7,CASSLWEGTSGTYEQYF,TGTGCCAGCAGTTTATGGGAGGGGACTAGCGGGACTTACGAGCAGTACTTC
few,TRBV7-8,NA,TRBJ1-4,CASSLASPENEKLFF,TGTGCCAGCAGCTTAGCTTCCCCAGAAAATGAAAAACTGTTTTTT
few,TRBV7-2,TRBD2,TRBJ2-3,CASSLSFGTSAYF,TGTGCCAGCAGCTTAAGTTTTGGGACTAGCGCGTATTTT
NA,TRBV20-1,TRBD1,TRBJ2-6,CSARESGTGLVAANVLTF,TGCAGTGCTAGAGAGAGCGGGACAGGGTTAGTTGCGGCCAACGTCCTGACTTTC
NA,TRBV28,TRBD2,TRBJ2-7,CASTPGTSGVSSYEQYF,TGTGCCAGCACCCCTGGGACTAGCGGGGTTAGCTCCTACGAGCAGTACTTC
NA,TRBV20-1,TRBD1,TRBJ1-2,CSARPGTGPNYGYTF,TGCAGTGCTAGACCGGGGACAGGACCTAACTATGGCTACACCTTC
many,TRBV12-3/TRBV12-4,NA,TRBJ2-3,CASSRDGTSTDTQYF,TGTGCCAGCAGTCGTGACGGGACTAGCACAGATACGCAGTATTTT
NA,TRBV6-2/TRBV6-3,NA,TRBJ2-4,CASLLGRNIQYF,TGTGCCAGCCTCCTCGGCCGAAACATTCAGTACTTC
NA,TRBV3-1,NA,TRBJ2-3,CASSQEEGMGPAKDTQYF,TGTGCCAGCAGCCAAGAGGAGGGGATGGGACCCGCGAAAGATACGCAGTATTTT
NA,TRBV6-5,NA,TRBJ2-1,CASSYDFSEYKEQFF,TGTGCCAGCAGTTACGACTTCTCGGAGTACAAGGAGCAGTTCTTC
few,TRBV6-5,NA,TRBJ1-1,CASSDSANTEAFF,TGTGCCAGCAGTGACTCAGCGAACACTGAAGCTTTCTTT
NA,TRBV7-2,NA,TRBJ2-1,CASSFSNTQFF,TGTGCCAGCAGCTTCAGTAACACCCAGTTCTTC
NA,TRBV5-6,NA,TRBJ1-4,CAGSLETANEKLFF,TGTGCCGGCAGCTTGGAAACAGCTAATGAAAAACTGTTTTTT